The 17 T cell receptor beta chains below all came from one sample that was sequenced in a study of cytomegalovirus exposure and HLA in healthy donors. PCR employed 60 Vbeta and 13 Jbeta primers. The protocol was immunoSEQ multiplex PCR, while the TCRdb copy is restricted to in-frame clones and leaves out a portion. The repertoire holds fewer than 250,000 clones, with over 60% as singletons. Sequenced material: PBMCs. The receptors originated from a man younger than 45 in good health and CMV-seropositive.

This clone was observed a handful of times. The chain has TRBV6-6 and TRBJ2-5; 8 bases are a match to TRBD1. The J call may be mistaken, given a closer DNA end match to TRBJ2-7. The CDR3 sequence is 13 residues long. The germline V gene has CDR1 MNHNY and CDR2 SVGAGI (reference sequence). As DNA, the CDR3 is TGTGCCAGCACCCGGACAGGGACCTACGAGCAGTACTTC. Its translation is CASTRTGTYEQYF.

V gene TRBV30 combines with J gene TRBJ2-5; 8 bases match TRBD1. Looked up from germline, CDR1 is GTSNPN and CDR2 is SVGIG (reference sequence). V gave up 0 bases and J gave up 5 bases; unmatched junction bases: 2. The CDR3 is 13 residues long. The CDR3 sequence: CAWSVRTGETQYF. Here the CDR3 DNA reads TGTGCCTGGAGTGTACGGACAGGGGAGACCCAGTACTTC. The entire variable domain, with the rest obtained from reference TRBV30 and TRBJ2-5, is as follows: SQTIHQWPATLVQPVGSPLSLECTVEGTSNPNLYWYRQAAGRGLQLLFYSVGIGQISSEVPQNLSASRPQDRQFILSSKKLLLSDSGFYLCAWSVRTGETQYFGPGTRLLVL.

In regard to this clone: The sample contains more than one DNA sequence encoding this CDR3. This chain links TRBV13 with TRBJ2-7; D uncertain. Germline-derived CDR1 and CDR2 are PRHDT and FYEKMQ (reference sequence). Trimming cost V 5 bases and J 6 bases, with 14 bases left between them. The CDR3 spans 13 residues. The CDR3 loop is CASSPGFQSEQYF. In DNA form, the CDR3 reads TGTGCCAGCAGCCCCGGTTTTCAAAGCGAGCAGTACTTC.

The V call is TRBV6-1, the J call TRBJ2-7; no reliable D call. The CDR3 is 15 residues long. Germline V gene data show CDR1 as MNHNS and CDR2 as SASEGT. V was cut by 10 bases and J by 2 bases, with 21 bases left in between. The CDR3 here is CATRLNASPAYEQYF. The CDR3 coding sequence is TGTGCCACCAGGTTGAACGCCAGTCCAGCCTACGAGCAGTACTTC.

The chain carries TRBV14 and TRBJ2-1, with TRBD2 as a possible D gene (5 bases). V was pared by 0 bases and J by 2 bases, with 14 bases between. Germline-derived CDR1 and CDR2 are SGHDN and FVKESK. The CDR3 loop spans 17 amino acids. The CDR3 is CASSQEDGGLTYNEQFF. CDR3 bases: TGTGCCAGCAGCCAAGAGGATGGCGGGCTAACCTACAATGAGCAGTTCTTC.

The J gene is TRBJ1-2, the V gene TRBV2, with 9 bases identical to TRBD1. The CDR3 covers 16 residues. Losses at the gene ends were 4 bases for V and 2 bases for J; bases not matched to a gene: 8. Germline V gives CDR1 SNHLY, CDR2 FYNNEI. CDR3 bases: TGTGCCAGCAGTGCGGACAGGGGTTTGGGAAACTATGGCTACACCTTC. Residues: CASSADRGLGNYGYTF.

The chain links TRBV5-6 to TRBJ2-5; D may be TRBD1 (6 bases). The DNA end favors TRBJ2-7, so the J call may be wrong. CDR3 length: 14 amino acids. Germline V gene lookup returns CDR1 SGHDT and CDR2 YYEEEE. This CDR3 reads CASRWGQGAYEQYF. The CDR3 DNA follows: TGTGCCAGCAGGTGGGGGCAGGGCGCCTACGAGCAGTACTTC.

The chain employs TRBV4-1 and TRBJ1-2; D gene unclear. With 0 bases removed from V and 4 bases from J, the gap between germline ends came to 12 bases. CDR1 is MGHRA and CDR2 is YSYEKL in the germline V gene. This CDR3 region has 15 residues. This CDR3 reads CASSQDFEFSYGYTF. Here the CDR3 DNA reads TGCGCCAGCAGCCAAGATTTTGAGTTTTCCTATGGCTACACCTTC.

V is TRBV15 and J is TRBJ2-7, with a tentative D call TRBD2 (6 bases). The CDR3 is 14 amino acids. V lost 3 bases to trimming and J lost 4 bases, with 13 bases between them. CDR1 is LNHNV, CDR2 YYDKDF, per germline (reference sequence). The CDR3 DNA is TGTGCCACCAGCAGGGCAGAGGGAGGATACGAGCAGTACTTC. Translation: CATSRAEGGYEQYF. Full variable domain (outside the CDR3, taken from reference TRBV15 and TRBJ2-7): DAMVIQNPRYQVTQFGKPVTLSCSQTLNHNVMYWYQQKSSQAPKLLFHYYDKDFNNEADTPDNFQSRRPNTSFCFLDIRSPGLGDTAMYLCATSRAEGGYEQYFGPGTRLTVT.

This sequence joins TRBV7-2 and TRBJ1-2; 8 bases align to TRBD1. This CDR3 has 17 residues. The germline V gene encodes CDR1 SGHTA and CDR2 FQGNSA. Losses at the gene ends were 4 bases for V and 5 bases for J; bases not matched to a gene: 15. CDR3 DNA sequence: TGTGCCAGCAGCTCCAGGGGGCCGACAGGGAACTTTTATGGCTACACCTTC. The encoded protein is CASSSRGPTGNFYGYTF.

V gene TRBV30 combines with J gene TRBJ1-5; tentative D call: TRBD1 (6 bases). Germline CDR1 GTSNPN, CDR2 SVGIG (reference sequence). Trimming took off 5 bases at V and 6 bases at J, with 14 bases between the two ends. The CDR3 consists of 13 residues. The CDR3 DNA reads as TGTGCCTGGGGAAGGGAGGGGGGTCAGCCCCAGCATTTT. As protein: CAWGREGGQPQHF.

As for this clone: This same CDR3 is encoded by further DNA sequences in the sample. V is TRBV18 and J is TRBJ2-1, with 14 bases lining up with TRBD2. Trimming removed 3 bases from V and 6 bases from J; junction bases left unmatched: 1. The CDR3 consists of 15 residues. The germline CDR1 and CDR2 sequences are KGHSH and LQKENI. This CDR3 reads CASSPGTSGSNEQFF. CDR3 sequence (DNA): TGTGCCAGCTCACCCGGGACTAGCGGGAGCAATGAGCAGTTCTTC.

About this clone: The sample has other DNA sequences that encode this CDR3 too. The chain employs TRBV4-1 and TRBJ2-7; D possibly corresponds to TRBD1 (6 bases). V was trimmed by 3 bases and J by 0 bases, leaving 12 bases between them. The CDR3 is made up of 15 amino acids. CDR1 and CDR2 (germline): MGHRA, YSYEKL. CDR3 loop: CASSQGTLGSYEQYF. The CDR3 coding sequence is TGCGCCAGCAGCCAGGGGACACTAGGCTCCTACGAGCAGTACTTC.

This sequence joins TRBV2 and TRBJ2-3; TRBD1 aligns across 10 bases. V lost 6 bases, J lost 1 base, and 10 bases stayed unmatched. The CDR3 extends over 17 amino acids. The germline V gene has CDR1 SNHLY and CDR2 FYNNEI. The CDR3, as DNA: TGTGCCAGCAGGGGTCCGTCCGGGACAGGGGGCACAGATACGCAGTATTTT. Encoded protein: CASRGPSGTGGTDTQYF.

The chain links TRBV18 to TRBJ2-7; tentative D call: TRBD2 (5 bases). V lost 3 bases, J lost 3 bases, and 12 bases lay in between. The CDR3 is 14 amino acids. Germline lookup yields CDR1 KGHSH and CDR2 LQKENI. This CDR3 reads CASSPREMGYEQYF. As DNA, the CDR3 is TGTGCCAGCTCACCCCGGGAAATGGGCTACGAGCAGTACTTC. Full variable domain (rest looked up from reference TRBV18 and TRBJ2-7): NAGVMQNPRHLVRRRGQEARLRCSPMKGHSHVYWYRQLPEEGLKFMVYLQKENIIDESGMPKERFSAEFPKEGPSILRIQQVVRGDSAAYFCASSPREMGYEQYFGPGTRLTVT.

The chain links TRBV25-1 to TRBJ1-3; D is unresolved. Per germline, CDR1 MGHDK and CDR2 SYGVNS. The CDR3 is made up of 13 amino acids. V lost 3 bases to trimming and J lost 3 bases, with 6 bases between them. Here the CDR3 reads CASSDSLGNTIYF. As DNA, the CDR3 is TGTGCCAGCAGTGACTCCCTTGGAAACACCATATATTTT.

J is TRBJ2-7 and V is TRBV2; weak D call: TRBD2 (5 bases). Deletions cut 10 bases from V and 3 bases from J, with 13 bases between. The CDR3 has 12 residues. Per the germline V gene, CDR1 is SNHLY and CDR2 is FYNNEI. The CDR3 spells CATSGVHYEQYF. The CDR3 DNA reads TGTGCCACTTCCGGGGTACACTACGAGCAGTACTTC.